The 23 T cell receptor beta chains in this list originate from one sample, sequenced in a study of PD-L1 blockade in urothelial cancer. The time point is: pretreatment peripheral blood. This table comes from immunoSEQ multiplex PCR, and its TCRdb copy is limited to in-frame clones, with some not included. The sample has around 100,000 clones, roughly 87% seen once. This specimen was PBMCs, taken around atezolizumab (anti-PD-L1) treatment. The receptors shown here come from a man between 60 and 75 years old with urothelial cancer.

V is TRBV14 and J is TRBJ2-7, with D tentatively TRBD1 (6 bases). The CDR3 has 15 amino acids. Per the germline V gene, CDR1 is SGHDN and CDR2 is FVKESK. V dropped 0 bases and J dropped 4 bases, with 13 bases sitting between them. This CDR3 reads CASSQDGRGSYEQYF. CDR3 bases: TGTGCCAGCAGCCAAGATGGCAGGGGTTCATACGAGCAGTACTTC. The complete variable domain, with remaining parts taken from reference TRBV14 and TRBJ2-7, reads EAGVTQFPSHSVIEKGQTVTLRCDPISGHDNLYWYRRVMGKEIKFLLHFVKESKQDESGMPNNRFLAERTGGTYSTLKVQPAELEDSGVYFCASSQDGRGSYEQYFGPGTRLTVT.

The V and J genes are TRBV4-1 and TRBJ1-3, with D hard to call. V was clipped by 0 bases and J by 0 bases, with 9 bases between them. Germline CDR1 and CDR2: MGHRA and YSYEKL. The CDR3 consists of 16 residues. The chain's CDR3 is CASSQERLISGNTIYF. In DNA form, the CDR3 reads TGCGCCAGCAGCCAAGAGAGACTTATCTCTGGAAACACCATATATTTT.

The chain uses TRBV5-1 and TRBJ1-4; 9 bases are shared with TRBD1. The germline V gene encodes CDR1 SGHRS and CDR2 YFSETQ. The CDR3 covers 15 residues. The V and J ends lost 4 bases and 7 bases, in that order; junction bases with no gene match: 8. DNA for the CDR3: TGCGCCAGCAGCCCGAGACAGGGGGTAGCTGAAAAACTGTTTTTT. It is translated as CASSPRQGVAEKLFF.

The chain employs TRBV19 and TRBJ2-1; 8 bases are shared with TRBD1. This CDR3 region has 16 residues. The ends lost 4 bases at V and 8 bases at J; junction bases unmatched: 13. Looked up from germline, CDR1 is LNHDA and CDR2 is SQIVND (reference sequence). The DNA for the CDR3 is TGTGCCAGTAGTAGTCTCTCCGGGACAGGTATCCATGAGCAGTTCTTC. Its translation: CASSSLSGTGIHEQFF.

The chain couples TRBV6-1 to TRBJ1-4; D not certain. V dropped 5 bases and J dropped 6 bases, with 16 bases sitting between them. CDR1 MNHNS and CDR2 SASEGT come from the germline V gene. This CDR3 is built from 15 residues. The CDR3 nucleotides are TGTGCCAGCAGTATGAACATCGGGAGCCATGAAAAACTGTTTTTT. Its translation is CASSMNIGSHEKLFF.

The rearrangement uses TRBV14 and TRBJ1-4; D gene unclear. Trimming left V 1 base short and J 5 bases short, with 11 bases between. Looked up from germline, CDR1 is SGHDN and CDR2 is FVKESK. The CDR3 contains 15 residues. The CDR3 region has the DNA TGTGCCAGCAGCCAAGTATCCAGTTCAAATGAAAAACTGTTTTTT. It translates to CASSQVSSSNEKLFF.

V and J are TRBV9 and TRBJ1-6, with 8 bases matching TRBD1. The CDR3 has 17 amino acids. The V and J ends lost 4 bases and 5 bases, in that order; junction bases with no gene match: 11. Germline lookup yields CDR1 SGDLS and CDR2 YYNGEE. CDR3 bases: TGTGCCAGCAGCCCCCCGGGACAGGAGATTCATAATTCACCCCTCCACTTT. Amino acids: CASSPPGQEIHNSPLHF.

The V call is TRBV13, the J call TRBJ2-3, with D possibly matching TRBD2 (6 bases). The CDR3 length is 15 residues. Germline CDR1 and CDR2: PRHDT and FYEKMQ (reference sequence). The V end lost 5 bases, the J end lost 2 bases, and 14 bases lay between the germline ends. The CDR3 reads CASSVRRGTTDTQYF. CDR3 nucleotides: TGTGCCAGCAGCGTGCGACGGGGGACCACAGATACGCAGTATTTT.

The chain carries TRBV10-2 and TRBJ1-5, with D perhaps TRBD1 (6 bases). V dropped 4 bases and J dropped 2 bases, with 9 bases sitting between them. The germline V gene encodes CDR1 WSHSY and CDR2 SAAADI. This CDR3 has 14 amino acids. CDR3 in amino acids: CASSAGAGNQPQHF. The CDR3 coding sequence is TGCGCCAGCAGTGCAGGGGCCGGCAATCAGCCCCAGCATTTT.

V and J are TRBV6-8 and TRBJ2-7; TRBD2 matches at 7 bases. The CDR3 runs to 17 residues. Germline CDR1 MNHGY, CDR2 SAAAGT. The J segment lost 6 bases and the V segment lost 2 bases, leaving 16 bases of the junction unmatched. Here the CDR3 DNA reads TGTGCCAGCAGTTACCGGAGGATTGAGGGAGGGCCAAGCGAGCAGTACTTC. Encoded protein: CASSYRRIEGGPSEQYF.

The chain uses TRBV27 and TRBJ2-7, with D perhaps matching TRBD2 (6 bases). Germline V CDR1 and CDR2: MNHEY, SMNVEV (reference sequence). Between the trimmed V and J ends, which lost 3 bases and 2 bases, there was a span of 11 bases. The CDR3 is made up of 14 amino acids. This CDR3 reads CASSFSGTPYEQYF. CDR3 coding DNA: TGTGCCAGCAGTTTCTCCGGGACTCCCTACGAGCAGTACTTC.

The CDR3 sequence is CASSIRGGLFF. In DNA form, the CDR3 reads TGTGCCAGCAGTATCAGGGGAGGGCTGTTTTTT. The chain employs TRBV2 and TRBJ1-4; TRBD1 might be the D (6 bases). V lost 5 bases to trimming and J lost 14 bases, with 12 bases between them. CDR1 SNHLY and CDR2 FYNNEI come from the germline V gene. CDR3 length equals 11 residues.

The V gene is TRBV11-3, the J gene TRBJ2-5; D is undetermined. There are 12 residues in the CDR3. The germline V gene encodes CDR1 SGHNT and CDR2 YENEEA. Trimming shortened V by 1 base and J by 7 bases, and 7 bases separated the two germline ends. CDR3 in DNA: TGTGCCAGCAGCTTAGTACATATGACCCAGTACTTC. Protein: CASSLVHMTQYF.

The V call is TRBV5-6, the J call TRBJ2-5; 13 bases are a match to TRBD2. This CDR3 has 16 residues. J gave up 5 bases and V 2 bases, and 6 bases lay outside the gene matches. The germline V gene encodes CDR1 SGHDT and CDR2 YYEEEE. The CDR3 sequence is CASSFLTSGGQETQYF. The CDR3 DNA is TGTGCCAGCAGCTTTTTGACTAGCGGGGGGCAGGAGACCCAGTACTTC.

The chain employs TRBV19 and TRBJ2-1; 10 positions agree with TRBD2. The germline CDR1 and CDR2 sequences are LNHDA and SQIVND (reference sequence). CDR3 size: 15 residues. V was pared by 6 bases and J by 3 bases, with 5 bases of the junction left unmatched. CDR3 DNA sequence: TGTGCCAGTAGACGAGCGGGAGGGGTCTACAATGAGCAGTTCTTC. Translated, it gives CASRRAGGVYNEQFF.

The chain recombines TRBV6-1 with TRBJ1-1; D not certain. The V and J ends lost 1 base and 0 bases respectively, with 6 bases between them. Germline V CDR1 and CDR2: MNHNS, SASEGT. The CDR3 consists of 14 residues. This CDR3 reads CASSEVGMNTEAFF. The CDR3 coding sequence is TGTGCCAGCAGTGAAGTGGGCATGAACACTGAAGCTTTCTTT.

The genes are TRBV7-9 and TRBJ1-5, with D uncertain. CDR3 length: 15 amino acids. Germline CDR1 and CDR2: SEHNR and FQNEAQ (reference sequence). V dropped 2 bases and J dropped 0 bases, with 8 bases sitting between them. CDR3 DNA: TGTGCCAGCAGCTTACACGGGGTTAGCAATCAGCCCCAGCATTTT. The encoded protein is CASSLHGVSNQPQHF.

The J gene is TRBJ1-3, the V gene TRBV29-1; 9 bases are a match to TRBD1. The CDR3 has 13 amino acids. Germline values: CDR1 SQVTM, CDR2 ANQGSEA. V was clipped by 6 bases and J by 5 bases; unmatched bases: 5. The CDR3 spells CSVRDRERNTIYF. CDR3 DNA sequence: TGCAGCGTACGGGACAGGGAACGAAACACCATATATTTT.

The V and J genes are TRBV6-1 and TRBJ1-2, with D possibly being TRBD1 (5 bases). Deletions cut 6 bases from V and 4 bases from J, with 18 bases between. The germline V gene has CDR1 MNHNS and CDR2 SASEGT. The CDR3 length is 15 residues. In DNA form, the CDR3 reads TGTGCCAGCAGGGGCAGTAGCCAGGGTACCTATGGCTACACCTTC. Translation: CASRGSSQGTYGYTF.

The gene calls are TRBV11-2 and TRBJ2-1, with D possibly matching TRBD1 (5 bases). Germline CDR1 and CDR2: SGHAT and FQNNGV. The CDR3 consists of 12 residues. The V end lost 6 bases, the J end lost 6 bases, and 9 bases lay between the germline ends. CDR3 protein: CASRYTGNEQFF. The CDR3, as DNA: TGTGCCAGCAGGTACACAGGCAATGAGCAGTTCTTC.

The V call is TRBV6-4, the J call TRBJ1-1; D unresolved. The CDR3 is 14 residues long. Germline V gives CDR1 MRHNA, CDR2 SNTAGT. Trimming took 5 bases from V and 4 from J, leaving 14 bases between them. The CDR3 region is CASSPGEGGTEAFF. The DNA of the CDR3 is TGTGCCAGCAGTCCCGGAGAGGGAGGCACTGAAGCTTTCTTT.

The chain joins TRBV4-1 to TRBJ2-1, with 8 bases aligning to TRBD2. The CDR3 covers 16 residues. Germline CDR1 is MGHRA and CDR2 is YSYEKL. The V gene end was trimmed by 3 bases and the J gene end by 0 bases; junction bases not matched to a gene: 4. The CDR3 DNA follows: TGCGCCAGCAGCCAGCGACTAGCGAGCTCCTACAATGAGCAGTTCTTC. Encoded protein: CASSQRLASSYNEQFF.

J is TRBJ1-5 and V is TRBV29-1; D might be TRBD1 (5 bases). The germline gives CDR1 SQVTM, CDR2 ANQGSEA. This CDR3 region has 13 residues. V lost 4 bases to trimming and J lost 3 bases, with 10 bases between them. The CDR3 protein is CSVVQGPNQPQHF. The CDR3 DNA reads TGCAGCGTTGTTCAGGGTCCCAATCAGCCCCAGCATTTT.